The rows below give T cell receptor beta chains drawn from one sample of a study of shared clonotypes between healthy human individuals. Measured with immunoSEQ multiplex PCR; TCRdb has only the in-frame clones, and not every one. The sample lists a few million clones, about 92% occurring once. Sequenced input: naive CD4+ T cells sorted from blood. These receptor sequences come from a man between 18 and 35 years old in good health. Both conserved end residues are part of each CDR3. The D gene is left open where the match is weak. Size is omitted from some rows. Given values are once, few, many or a class for expanded clones.

V	D	size	length	J	CDR3	DNA
TRBV19	-	-	16	TRBJ1-6	CASSGTPPGGISPLHF	TGTGCCAGTAGTGGCACCCCTCCCGGTGGAATTTCACCCCTCCACTTT
TRBV28	TRBD2	once	17	TRBJ2-7	CASSLLASGAHSYEQYF	TGTGCCAGCAGTTTATTGGCTAGCGGGGCGCACTCCTACGAGCAGTACTTC
TRBV19	-	-	15	TRBJ1-1	CASSISHTLNTEAFF	TGTGCCAGTAGTATTTCACATACCCTGAACACTGAAGCTTTCTTT
TRBV9	-	-	13	TRBJ1-2	CASRAQIGGGYTF	TGTGCCAGCAGGGCCCAAATTGGGGGTGGCTACACCTTC
TRBV6-5	-	-	11	TRBJ1-1	CASSPRSEAFF	TGTGCCAGCAGCCCGAGGTCTGAAGCTTTCTTT
TRBV5-5	-	-	18	TRBJ2-2	CASSFRGIVMENTGELFF	TGTGCCAGCAGCTTTCGGGGCATAGTGATGGAGAACACCGGGGAGCTGTTTTTT
TRBV9	-	once	15	TRBJ2-2	CASSVGNSNTGELFF	TGTGCCAGCAGCGTTGGGAATTCGAACACCGGGGAGCTGTTTTTT
TRBV6-5	-	-	12	TRBJ1-5	CASSGNGQPQHF	TGTGCCAGCAGTGGGAACGGGCAGCCCCAGCATTTT
TRBV5-1	-	-	15	TRBJ2-2	CASSLGRSNTGELFF	TGCGCCAGCAGCTTGGGCAGGTCGAACACCGGGGAGCTGTTTTTT
TRBV29-1	TRBD2	-	20	TRBJ2-2	CSVSLRGGKVGLSNTGELFF	TGCAGCGTCTCACTTAGGGGAGGGAAAGTTGGCCTTTCGAACACCGGGGAGCTGTTTTTT
TRBV5-1	-	-	12	TRBJ2-5	CASSSQGGPAYF	TGCGCCAGCAGCTCACAGGGTGGTCCCGCTTACTTC
TRBV2	TRBD2	-	19	TRBJ2-2	CASSGVRLAGASNTGELFF	TGTGCCAGCAGTGGGGTCAGACTAGCGGGGGCCTCGAACACCGGGGAGCTGTTTTTT
TRBV2	TRBD1	-	15	TRBJ1-2	CASSEGQGQAWGYTF	TGTGCCAGCAGTGAGGGACAGGGGCAAGCCTGGGGCTACACCTTC
TRBV18	TRBD1	once	17	TRBJ1-5	CASSRGDRTLGNQPQHF	TGTGCCAGCTCACGTGGGGACAGGACCCTGGGAAATCAGCCCCAGCATTTT
TRBV5-1	-	-	15	TRBJ1-4	CASSLGGGHNEKLFF	TGCGCCAGCAGCTTAGGAGGGGGGCATAATGAAAAACTGTTTTTT
TRBV18	TRBD1	-	15	TRBJ1-4	CASSPPTGPNEKLFF	TGTGCCAGCTCACCACCGACAGGGCCGAATGAAAAACTGTTTTTT
TRBV11-3	TRBD2	-	16	TRBJ2-2	CASSAGLAVNTGELFF	TGTGCCAGCAGCGCGGGACTAGCAGTTAACACCGGGGAGCTGTTTTTT
TRBV4-1	-	-	15	TRBJ2-7	CASSYTGLEPYEQYF	TGCGCCAGCAGCTACACCGGACTCGAGCCCTACGAGCAGTACTTC
TRBV5-1	-	-	14	TRBJ1-2	CASSSSGGNYGYTF	TGCGCCAGCAGCTCATCGGGGGGTAACTATGGCTACACCTTC
TRBV28	TRBD2	-	14	TRBJ2-2	CASSTSGNTGELFF	TGTGCCAGCAGTACTAGCGGGAACACCGGGGAGCTGTTTTTT
TRBV10-3	TRBD2	-	14	TRBJ2-7	CASEGLAGAQEQYF	TGTGCCTCGGAGGGTTTAGCGGGAGCTCAAGAGCAGTACTTC
TRBV19	-	few	13	TRBJ1-5	CASRAPSGQPQHF	TGTGCCAGTAGGGCCCCCTCAGGTCAGCCCCAGCATTTT
TRBV7-9	TRBD1	-	14	TRBJ1-6	CASSLTTGNSPLHF	TGTGCCAGCAGCTTAACGACAGGGAATTCACCCCTCCACTTT
TRBV5-4	-	-	15	TRBJ2-5	CASSVGNQARETQYF	TGTGCCAGCAGCGTGGGAAACCAGGCAAGAGAGACCCAGTACTTC
TRBV2	-	-	11	TRBJ1-1	CASSVNLGLYF	TGTGCCAGCAGTGTAAACCTCGGGCTTTACTTT
TRBV5-1	TRBD1	-	15	TRBJ1-2	CASSLSGTGSWGYTF	TGCGCCAGCAGCCTCTCCGGGACAGGGAGTTGGGGCTACACCTTC
TRBV30	TRBD2	-	15	TRBJ2-1	CAWGPAGGSYNEQFF	TGTGCCTGGGGTCCCGCGGGAGGGTCCTACAATGAGCAGTTCTTC
TRBV9	-	-	12	TRBJ1-3	CASSVAGNTIYF	TGTGCCAGCAGCGTAGCAGGAAACACCATATATTTT
TRBV4-1	TRBD1	-	17	TRBJ1-2	CASSQPGQDLLNYGYTF	TGCGCCAGCAGCCAACCGGGACAGGATCTCTTAAACTATGGCTACACCTTC
TRBV20-1	-	-	11	TRBJ2-5	CSGQPSETQYF	TGCAGTGGGCAGCCATCGGAGACCCAGTACTTC
TRBV4-2	-	-	16	TRBJ2-7	CASSQEGPISSYEQYF	TGTGCCAGCAGCCAAGAGGGACCCATAAGCTCCTACGAGCAGTACTTC
TRBV4-3	TRBD1	-	16	TRBJ2-7	CASSQETQGATYEQYF	TGCGCCAGCAGCCAAGAGACCCAGGGGGCTACCTACGAGCAGTACTTC
TRBV7-2	-	-	15	TRBJ1-6	CASSFVTGGNSPLHF	TGTGCCAGCAGCTTTGTTACTGGAGGGAATTCACCCCTCCACTTT
TRBV29-1	-	-	15	TRBJ2-7	CSVGLTGRASYEQYF	TGCAGCGTTGGCCTTACGGGCAGGGCTTCCTACGAGCAGTACTTC
TRBV18	TRBD1	-	15	TRBJ2-7	CASSLPTGTSREQYF	TGTGCCAGCTCACTCCCGACAGGGACCTCGCGGGAGCAGTACTTC
TRBV30	TRBD2	-	15	TRBJ2-2	CAWSIGLAGTGELFF	TGTGCCTGGAGTATAGGGCTAGCGGGGACCGGGGAGCTGTTTTTT
TRBV10-3	-	-	15	TRBJ1-4	CAISDPTARGEKLFF	TGTGCCATCAGTGACCCGACAGCGCGAGGTGAAAAACTGTTTTTT
TRBV19	-	-	15	TRBJ1-4	CASSIGQGINEKLFF	TGTGCCAGTAGTATCGGGCAGGGGATAAATGAAAAACTGTTTTTT
TRBV2	-	-	12	TRBJ2-1	CASISTGPWQFF	TGTGCCAGCATTTCGACTGGCCCCTGGCAGTTCTTC
TRBV6-5	TRBD2	-	14	TRBJ2-5	CASSRTSGGETQYF	TGTGCCAGCAGTAGGACTAGCGGTGGAGAGACCCAGTACTTC
TRBV5-4	TRBD1	-	16	TRBJ2-5	CASSPNLDRAQETQYF	TGTGCCAGCAGCCCCAACCTCGACAGGGCCCAAGAGACCCAGTACTTC
TRBV9	TRBD1	-	14	TRBJ2-2	CASSSTGYTGELFF	TGTGCCAGCAGCTCGACAGGGTACACCGGGGAGCTGTTTTTT
TRBV2	TRBD1	-	14	TRBJ2-1	CASSKQGIHNEQFF	TGTGCCAGCAGTAAACAGGGGATCCACAATGAGCAGTTCTTC
TRBV28	-	-	15	TRBJ1-2	CASSLPEGTNYGYTF	TGTGCCAGCAGTTTACCGGAGGGAACTAACTATGGCTACACCTTC
TRBV2	-	-	12	TRBJ2-7	CASSRDTYEQYF	TGTGCCAGCAGCCGGGATACCTACGAGCAGTACTTC
TRBV2	-	-	14	TRBJ2-5	CASGPSGTRETQYF	TGTGCCAGCGGACCCAGTGGCACAAGAGAGACCCAGTACTTC
TRBV9	TRBD1	-	12	TRBJ1-2	CASSDRGNGYTF	TGTGCCAGCAGCGACAGGGGGAATGGCTACACCTTC
TRBV5-1	TRBD1	-	14	TRBJ1-2	CASSPFTTGVGYTF	TGCGCCAGCAGCCCGTTCACGACAGGGGTGGGCTACACCTTC
TRBV19	TRBD1	-	14	TRBJ1-6	CATSTGGGNSPLHF	TGTGCCACATCAACAGGGGGCGGTAATTCACCCCTCCACTTT
TRBV6-1	-	-	14	TRBJ2-4	CASSEGVIKNIQYF	TGTGCCAGCAGTGAGGGGGTAATCAAAAACATTCAGTACTTC
TRBV10-3	TRBD1	-	15	TRBJ2-5	CAIRGAGGAGETQYF	TGTGCCATCAGGGGGGCAGGGGGCGCGGGAGAGACCCAGTACTTC
TRBV10-3	TRBD1	-	16	TRBJ1-5	CAISKDRGPSNQPQHF	TGTGCCATCAGTAAGGACAGGGGGCCGAGCAATCAGCCCCAGCATTTT
TRBV28	-	-	13	TRBJ1-2	CASRTPPGYGYTF	TGTGCCAGCAGAACACCGCCCGGGTATGGCTACACCTTC
TRBV11-2	-	-	15	TRBJ2-3	CASSLGGLSTDTQYF	TGTGCCAGCAGCTTAGGCGGCCTATCTACAGATACGCAGTATTTT
TRBV19	-	-	13	TRBJ2-7	CASRDRTLYEQYF	TGTGCCAGCAGAGACAGGACCCTTTACGAGCAGTACTTC
TRBV30	-	-	16	TRBJ2-2	CAWSTKAPGFPGELFF	TGTGCCTGGAGTACCAAGGCCCCAGGGTTCCCCGGGGAGCTGTTTTTT
TRBV5-1	-	-	14	TRBJ2-6	CASSRVSGANVLTF	TGCGCCAGCAGCAGAGTGTCTGGGGCCAACGTCCTGACTTTC
TRBV5-1	-	-	13	TRBJ1-1	CASSPTGNTEAFF	TGCGCCAGCAGCCCAACAGGGAACACTGAAGCTTTCTTT
TRBV2	-	few	14	TRBJ1-5	CASTRDGGNQPQHF	TGTGCCAGCACCAGGGACGGGGGCAATCAGCCCCAGCATTTT